This TCR beta chain emerged from a study of T-cell reconstitution after alpha-beta-depleted transplantation in children. Trimming removed 7 bases from V and 8 bases from J; junction bases left unmatched: 5. The CDR3 totals 12 residues. Researchers prepared the TCRbeta library using unique molecular identifiers, the study reports. Each CDR3 protein gets one entry after TCRdb re-called the PCR reads with MiXCR. The data show 350,000 to 400,000 distinct CDR3 sequences, with 13% seen just once and about 3.9% held by the top ten. Sequences were derived from PBMCs, sampled from the stem cell graft. The J gene is TRBJ1-1, the V gene TRBV12-3 or TRBV12-4; 9 bases are a match to TRBD1. This receptor was identified in a human donor who donated a stem cell graft to a child with Fanconi anemia. In DNA form, the CDR3 reads TGTGCCAGCACCCCAGGACAGGGGGAAGCTTTCTTT. Translated: CASTPGQGEAFF.